The rows below give T cell receptor beta chains drawn from one sample of a study of T cell responses to AZD1222 COVID-19 vaccine. The method was immunoSEQ multiplex PCR; TCRdb's version includes in-frame clones alone and lacks a portion of them. Among about 120,000 clones, 88% were seen once, and the ten largest hold roughly 3.8%. The sample was peripheral blood, taken 28 days after the second AZD1222 dose. The receptors come from an adult who received the AZD1222 COVID-19 vaccine. The conserved cysteine and the conserved F or W are not part of the CDR3 here. The order of the fields is V gene, J gene, CDR3 protein.

v_call: TRBV6-5
j_call: TRBJ1-5
cdr3_aa: ASSYGQGSNQPQH

v_call: TRBV7-8
j_call: TRBJ2-7
cdr3_aa: ASSPVGGPSYEQY

v_call: TRBV19
j_call: TRBJ2-1
cdr3_aa: ASRGGSPPGNEQF

v_call: TRBV19
j_call: TRBJ1-1
cdr3_aa: ASSIRQGVNTEAF

v_call: TRBV4-2
j_call: TRBJ1-5
cdr3_aa: ASSPRPGQGVQPQH

v_call: TRBV16
j_call: TRBJ2-6
cdr3_aa: ASSQFVDRGSGANVLT

v_call: TRBV10-3
j_call: TRBJ1-1
cdr3_aa: AISESRNRVHTEAF

v_call: TRBV9
j_call: TRBJ1-2
cdr3_aa: ASSVGQGALEGYT

v_call: TRBV19
j_call: TRBJ1-3
cdr3_aa: APSRNTIY

v_call: TRBV11-3
j_call: TRBJ2-1
cdr3_aa: ASSPGEELENEQF

v_call: TRBV30
j_call: TRBJ1-4
cdr3_aa: AWSEPGQSNEKLF

v_call: TRBV3-1/TRBV3-2
j_call: TRBJ2-7
cdr3_aa: ASRRDSPYEQY

v_call: TRBV29-1
j_call: TRBJ2-1
cdr3_aa: SVAGRSYNEQF

v_call: TRBV3-1/TRBV3-2
j_call: TRBJ1-2
cdr3_aa: ASIISRGLYGYT

v_call: TRBV29-1
j_call: TRBJ2-3
cdr3_aa: SAAGDRGPSDTQY

v_call: TRBV4-2
j_call: TRBJ2-4
cdr3_aa: ASRPASGSELAKNIQY

v_call: TRBV30
j_call: TRBJ1-5
cdr3_aa: AWAGLNQPQH

v_call: TRBV19
j_call: TRBJ1-1
cdr3_aa: ASSLRDRNTEAF

v_call: TRBV6-4
j_call: TRBJ1-5
cdr3_aa: ASSLREWSDQPQH

v_call: TRBV3-1/TRBV3-2
j_call: TRBJ1-1
cdr3_aa: ASSPGVTTEAF

v_call: TRBV19
j_call: TRBJ1-1
cdr3_aa: ASSRQGEVNTEAF

v_call: TRBV9
j_call: TRBJ2-7
cdr3_aa: ASSGGSEGDYEQY